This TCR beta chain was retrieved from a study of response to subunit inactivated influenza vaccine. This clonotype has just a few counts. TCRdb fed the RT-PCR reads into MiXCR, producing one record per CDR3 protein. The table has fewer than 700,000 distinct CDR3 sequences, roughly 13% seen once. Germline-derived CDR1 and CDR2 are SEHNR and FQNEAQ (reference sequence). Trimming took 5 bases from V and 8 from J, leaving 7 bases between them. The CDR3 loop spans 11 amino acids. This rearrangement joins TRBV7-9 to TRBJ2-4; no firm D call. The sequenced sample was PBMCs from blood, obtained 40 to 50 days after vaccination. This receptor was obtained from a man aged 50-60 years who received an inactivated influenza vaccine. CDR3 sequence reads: CASSDGHIQYF. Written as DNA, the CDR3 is TGTGCCAGCAGCGACGGACACATTCAGTACTTC.